A selection of T cell receptor beta chains follows, all from one sample in a study of T cells in Graves' hyperthyroidism and ophthalmopathy. TCRdb re-derived calls from the multiplex PCR reads in MiXCR, one entry per CDR3 protein. The profile shows 37,000 or so distinct CDR3 sequences, 52% of them singletons. The sample consisted of blood. The origin of the receptors is a man in his forties with Graves' ophthalmopathy. The CDR3 runs from the conserved cysteine through the conserved F or W. The order of the fields is CDR3 DNA, CDR3 protein, D gene, J gene, V gene, clone size. A D gene is named only where the DNA matches it firmly. Clone size is given for some rows only: seen once, a few or many times, or a class if the clone is expanded.

CDR3 DNA: TGTGCCAGCGTGGGCGAAACACTAGCGGGAGTTGACGAGCAGTACTTC
CDR3 protein: CASVGETLAGVDEQYF
D gene: TRBD2
J gene: TRBJ2-7
V gene: TRBV2
clone size: few

CDR3 DNA: TGTGCCAGCCGGGGGTACCAAGAGACCCAGTACTTC
CDR3 protein: CASRGYQETQYF
D gene: .
J gene: TRBJ2-5
V gene: TRBV2
clone size: .

CDR3 DNA: TGTGCGACTGCGCTCCCCAGGGAGCTGTTTTTT
CDR3 protein: CATALPRELFF
D gene: .
J gene: TRBJ2-2
V gene: TRBV28
clone size: many

CDR3 DNA: TGCAGCGTCGACAGGGGGAACTACGAGCAGTACTTC
CDR3 protein: CSVDRGNYEQYF
D gene: TRBD1
J gene: TRBJ2-7
V gene: TRBV29-1
clone size: medium-sized

CDR3 DNA: TGCGCCAGCAGTTCCAACAGGGTCCGCACAGATACGCAGTATTTT
CDR3 protein: CASSSNRVRTDTQYF
D gene: .
J gene: TRBJ2-3
V gene: TRBV5-1
clone size: .

CDR3 DNA: TGTGCCAGCCTTGGGGAAAAACTGTTTTTT
CDR3 protein: CASLGEKLFF
D gene: .
J gene: TRBJ1-4
V gene: TRBV6-6
clone size: .

CDR3 DNA: TGCAGCGTTGGGGAGGACAGGGCGGGCAATGAGCAGTTCTTC
CDR3 protein: CSVGEDRAGNEQFF
D gene: TRBD1
J gene: TRBJ2-1
V gene: TRBV29-1
clone size: once

CDR3 DNA: TGTGCCAGCAGTTTTCTCAATAATTCACCCCTCCACTTT
CDR3 protein: CASSFLNNSPLHF
D gene: .
J gene: TRBJ1-6
V gene: TRBV12-3/TRBV12-4
clone size: .

CDR3 DNA: TGTGCCAGCAGGGGACAGAGCTCTGGGGCCAACGTCCTGACTTTC
CDR3 protein: CASRGQSSGANVLTF
D gene: TRBD1
J gene: TRBJ2-6
V gene: TRBV2
clone size: .

CDR3 DNA: TGCAGCGCTGGGGAGGGACTAGCTTCTTCCGGGGAGCTGTTTTTT
CDR3 protein: CSAGEGLASSGELFF
D gene: TRBD2
J gene: TRBJ2-2
V gene: TRBV29-1
clone size: many